What follows are 8 T cell receptor beta chains derived from one specimen sequenced in a study of PD-1 blockade in classical Hodgkin lymphoma. Only in-frame clones appear in the TCRdb table, and some are missing; sequencing was by immunoSEQ multiplex PCR. The sample holds 9,500 to 15,000 clones, approximately 80% seen once. Every one of the patients relapsed after autologous stem cell transplantation (brentuximab vedotin exposure was variable). Purified CD4+ T cells were obtained from thawed PBMCs through magnetic negative selection. The sequencing used CD4+ T cells from blood, collected at baseline. The source of these receptors is a human donor with classical Hodgkin lymphoma.

The chain carries TRBV7-9 and TRBJ1-4; no reliable D call. CDR3 length: 15 residues. The germline CDR1 and CDR2 sequences are SEHNR and FQNEAQ (reference sequence). Trimming took 0 bases from V and 4 from J, leaving 9 bases between them. CDR3 region: CASSLASPFNEKLFF. The CDR3 DNA is TGTGCCAGCAGCTTAGCTTCGCCTTTTAATGAAAAACTGTTTTTT.

The chain recombines TRBV10-3 with TRBJ1-2; TRBD1 aligns across 9 bases. The V segment lost 7 bases and the J segment 6 bases; nucleotides outside the gene matches: 6. Germline values: CDR1 ENHRY, CDR2 SYGVKD. The CDR3 loop spans 13 amino acids. This CDR3 reads CAITGTGMDGYTF. The CDR3 nucleotides are TGTGCCATCACTGGGACAGGGATGGATGGCTACACCTTC.

The chain combines TRBV4-3 with TRBJ1-2; 7 nucleotides align to TRBD1. In germline, CDR1 is LGHNA, CDR2 YSLEER. The CDR3 is made up of 14 amino acids. V shed 4 bases, J shed 6 bases, and the junction held 8 bases outside the gene matches. The CDR3 DNA sequence: TGCGCCAGCAGCCCGGTCAGCGGGACAGATGGCTACACCTTC. This sequence encodes CASSPVSGTDGYTF.

The chain's CDR3 is CASSDAGGSYNEQFF. CDR3 sequence (DNA): TGTGCCAGCAGTGATGCGGGGGGGTCCTACAATGAGCAGTTCTTC. The V call is TRBV6-4, the J call TRBJ2-1; 9 bases agree with TRBD2. The CDR3 has 15 residues. V lost 3 bases to trimming and J lost 1 base; unmatched junction nucleotides: 1. Germline CDR1 is MRHNA and CDR2 is SNTAGT.

The chain links TRBV5-6 to TRBJ2-5; 8 bases line up with TRBD1. The DNA end is a closer match to TRBJ2-7, so the J assignment may be wrong. Germline lookup yields CDR1 SGHDT and CDR2 YYEEEE. This CDR3 has 14 amino acids. CDR3 sequence (DNA): TGTGCCAGCAGCTTGAACGGACAGGGCAGCGAGCAGTACTTC. It is translated as CASSLNGQGSEQYF.

The chain recombines TRBV30 with TRBJ2-4; D uncertain. The CDR3 contains 14 residues. The V gene's germline CDR1 is GTSNPN and CDR2 SVGIG (reference sequence). V was pared by 0 bases and J by 0 bases, with 6 bases between. The CDR3 spells CAWSVGLAKNIQYF. As DNA, the CDR3 is TGTGCCTGGAGTGTGGGTCTAGCCAAAAACATTCAGTACTTC.

The rearrangement links TRBV5-1 to TRBJ2-7; the match to TRBD1 covers 8 bases. This CDR3 contains 14 residues. The V segment lost 2 bases and the J segment 6 bases; nucleotides outside the gene matches: 7. Looked up from germline, CDR1 is SGHRS and CDR2 is YFSETQ. CDR3 in DNA: TGCGCCAGCAGCTTTGGAGACAGGGGCCCCGAGCAGTACTTC. Its translation is CASSFGDRGPEQYF.

This clone was observed a few times. The chain links TRBV7-9 to TRBJ2-2; maybe TRBD2 (5 bases). Germline V gene sequence: CDR1 SEHNR, CDR2 FQNEAQ (reference sequence). V dropped 5 bases and J dropped 0 bases, with 10 bases sitting between them. The CDR3 length is 15 residues. CDR3 DNA: TGTGCCAGCAGCCCCCGGGGTCCGAACACCGGGGAGCTGTTTTTT. Protein product: CASSPRGPNTGELFF.